These T cell receptor beta chains were read from a single sample in a study of neurological immune-mediated disorders. TCRdb used MiXCR to reprocess the 5' RACE reads, holding one entry per CDR3 protein. The sample has tens of thousands of distinct CDR3 sequences, roughly 15% seen once; the top ten hold under 7%. The specimen was PBMCs. The receptors shown here come from a woman aged 50 to 60 in good health. The CDR3 runs from the conserved cysteine through the conserved F or W. The D gene is left open where the match is weak. Not every row has a clone size; where given, it reads once, few, many or a size class.

d_call j_call cdr3_length v_call clone_size cdr3_nt cdr3_aa
- TRBJ1-6 14 TRBV12-3/TRBV12-4 many TGTGCCAGCAGCCTCCGGGAGGGCGATTCACCCCTCCACTTT CASSLREGDSPLHF
TRBD2 TRBJ2-1 15 TRBV11-2 many TGTGCCAGCAGCTTATCAGCGGGGCGGGGAGGTGAGCAGTTCTTC CASSLSAGRGGEQFF
- TRBJ1-4 14 TRBV20-1 many TGCAGTGCAATTAACAGGGAATCGGATGAAAAACTGTTTTTT CSAINRESDEKLFF
- TRBJ2-1 13 TRBV11-1 many TGTGCCAGCACCCCCGGGGCCGTGGGTGAGCAGTTCTTC CASTPGAVGEQFF
- TRBJ1-2 13 TRBV12-3/TRBV12-4 many TGTGCCAGCAGTCCTGCCCTCCTGGGGGGCTACACCTTC CASSPALLGGYTF
- TRBJ1-3 16 TRBV5-1 many TGCGCCAGCAGCTTGGAGGCGGGGATCGCTGGAAACACCATATATTTT CASSLEAGIAGNTIYF
- TRBJ1-4 12 TRBV7-9 many TGTGCCAGCAGCCCAACAGAGGCAAAACTGTTTTTT CASSPTEAKLFF
TRBD1 TRBJ1-2 13 TRBV29-1 - TGCAGCGCGTTGGGACAGGGCGACTATGGCTACACCTTC CSALGQGDYGYTF
- TRBJ1-2 9 TRBV29-1 - TGCAGCGTTGAAGCCGGCTACACCTTC CSVEAGYTF
- TRBJ1-6 15 TRBV20-1 many TGCAGTGCTAGAGTTTTGGGACCCCATAATTCACCCCTCCACTTT CSARVLGPHNSPLHF
TRBD1 TRBJ1-3 15 TRBV20-1 many TGCAGTGCTGGCGGGGACAGGGAGGCTGGAAACACCATATATTTT CSAGGDREAGNTIYF
- TRBJ1-2 16 TRBV11-2 many TGTGCCAGCAGCTTAGGGAGGGCGGGGACGATCTATGGCTACACCTTC CASSLGRAGTIYGYTF
- TRBJ1-1 15 TRBV5-1 many TGCGCCAGCAGCTTCCAACAGGGCTTGAACACTGAAGCTTTCTTT CASSFQQGLNTEAFF
TRBD2 TRBJ2-3 15 TRBV29-1 few TGCAGCGTTAGCGGGGGACTAACCTCGACAGATACGCAGTATTTT CSVSGGLTSTDTQYF
TRBD1 TRBJ2-2 20 TRBV5-5 few TGTGCCAGCAGTAAAAATCCGGGACAGCCCAGGAGTGGGATTACCGGGGAGCTGTTTTTT CASSKNPGQPRSGITGELFF
TRBD2 TRBJ2-7 13 TRBV28 few TGTGCCAGCACTAGCGGGCGTGTCTACGAGCAGTACTTC CASTSGRVYEQYF
- TRBJ1-2 14 TRBV6-5 many TGTGCCAGCAGTTTCAGGCCATTCTTCTATGGCTACACCTTC CASSFRPFFYGYTF
TRBD2 TRBJ2-7 15 TRBV5-1 many TGCGCCAGCAGCCGTGAGGCGGGGGAGGACTACGAGCAGTACTTC CASSREAGEDYEQYF
- TRBJ1-2 14 TRBV7-9 many TGTGCCAGCAGCCCCGAAGACGGCGTTTATGGCTACACCTTC CASSPEDGVYGYTF
- TRBJ2-1 18 TRBV5-1 many TGCGCCAGCAGCTTGGCCCCCGCGGGTAAGCCCTCCTACAATGAGCAGTTCTTC CASSLAPAGKPSYNEQFF
- TRBJ2-2 16 TRBV5-1 many TGCGCCAGCAGCTTGGTTGCGGGGACCAACACCGGGGAGCTGTTTTTT CASSLVAGTNTGELFF
- TRBJ1-5 12 TRBV24-1 many TGTGCCACCAGCAGTGGGGTTCAGCCCCAGCATTTT CATSSGVQPQHF
TRBD2 TRBJ2-7 16 TRBV6-5 many TGTGCCAGCAGTTACTACCGGACTAGCGACACCTACGAGCAGTACTTC CASSYYRTSDTYEQYF
- TRBJ2-5 15 TRBV20-1 - TGCAGTGCTAGAGCACCCTGGGGTCCGGGAGAGACCCAGTACTTC CSARAPWGPGETQYF
- TRBJ2-1 13 TRBV9 many TGTGCCAGCAGCGTAGGGGGGGCTGACCTACTGTTCTTC CASSVGGADLLFF
TRBD1 TRBJ2-7 18 TRBV4-1 - TGCGCCAGCAGCCAAGATCCGATTTTCAGGGGGCCAACCTACGAGCAGTACTTC CASSQDPIFRGPTYEQYF
- TRBJ2-2 17 TRBV7-2 many TGTGCCAGCAGCTTAGAGCACATTAGCCCATACACCGGGGAGCTGTTTTTT CASSLEHISPYTGELFF
- TRBJ2-6 17 TRBV5-5 many TGTGCCAGCAGCATAATCTCCGAGAGCTCTGGGGCCAACGTCCTGACTTTC CASSIISESSGANVLTF
- TRBJ1-4 15 TRBV28 many TGTGCCAGCAGTTTAACCCCCACGCTAAATGAAAAACTGTTTTTT CASSLTPTLNEKLFF
TRBD1 TRBJ2-7 13 TRBV20-1 many TGCAGTGCTAGACCGGGACAGCGCTACGAGCAGTACTTC CSARPGQRYEQYF
- TRBJ2-1 15 TRBV6-5 many TGTGCCAGCAGTTACTCGGCTACTACTTACAATGAGCAGTTCTTC CASSYSATTYNEQFF
- TRBJ1-1 17 TRBV5-6 many TGTGCCAGCAGCTTGGTGGATGTTGTCAGCACGAACACTGAAGCTTTCTTT CASSLVDVVSTNTEAFF
- TRBJ1-4 18 TRBV5-1 many TGCGCCAGCAGCCGAGCGTCCGGGACAACAATTCGAAAGGAAAAACTGTTTTTT CASSRASGTTIRKEKLFF